A selection of T cell receptor beta chains follows, all from one sample in a study of OX40 agonist ivuxolimab in advanced cancers. Produced via immunoSEQ multiplex PCR; TCRdb's table is partial and in-frame only. Of around 38,000 clones listed, approximately 86% are singletons. Source: CD4+ or CD8+ T cells sorted from blood, taken in a trial of the OX40 agonist ivuxolimab. The receptors stem from an adult with an advanced solid tumor such as melanoma, head and neck, liver or kidney cancer. CDR3s include the opening cysteine and the closing phenylalanine or tryptophan. Each record gives: D gene, V gene, J gene, clone size, CDR3 protein, CDR3 DNA. D genes are given only for firm matches. Clone size is shown for a subset of rows, as once, few, many or a class of expanded clone.

TRBD2	TRBV6-6	TRBJ2-2	.	CASRVAGGDTGELFF	TGTGCCAGCAGGGTAGCGGGAGGGGACACCGGGGAGCTGTTTTTT
.	TRBV2	TRBJ1-2	few	CASSEEAAYGYTF	TGTGCCAGCAGTGAAGAGGCAGCGTATGGCTACACCTTC
.	TRBV19	TRBJ2-1	.	CASSPGSGNEQFF	TGTGCCAGTAGTCCAGGCTCGGGGAATGAGCAGTTCTTC
TRBD2	TRBV4-2	TRBJ2-5	.	CASSQDHLSSGRTSGETQYF	TGTGCCAGCAGCCAAGATCATTTGTCAAGCGGGAGAACTAGTGGGGAGACCCAGTACTTC
.	TRBV5-1	TRBJ1-1	.	CASSLVGLSTEAFF	TGCGCCAGCAGCTTGGTAGGGTTAAGTACTGAAGCTTTCTTT
TRBD2	TRBV30	TRBJ2-3	.	CASRGAGGKTDTQYF	TGTGCCTCCCGAGGGGCGGGAGGGAAGACAGATACGCAGTATTTT
.	TRBV7-2	TRBJ1-1	.	CASSVLARNTEAFF	TGTGCCAGCTCCGTACTAGCTAGGAACACTGAAGCTTTCTTT
.	TRBV30	TRBJ1-1	.	CAWSGPIGTEAFF	TGTGCCTGGAGTGGACCAATCGGGACTGAAGCTTTCTTT
TRBD1	TRBV7-2	TRBJ1-2	.	CASSPRNNRGQATNYGYTF	TGTGCCAGCAGCCCAAGGAATAACCGGGGACAGGCGACTAACTATGGCTACACCTTC
.	TRBV27	TRBJ1-4	.	CASSLSGGEKLFF	TGTGCCAGCAGTTTATCCGGTGGTGAAAAACTGTTTTTT
.	TRBV7-9	TRBJ2-7	.	CASSGGRIYEQYF	TGTGCCAGCAGCGGGGGACGGATCTACGAGCAGTACTTC
.	TRBV4-1	TRBJ2-6	.	CASSWEGGSGANVLTF	TGCGCCAGCAGCTGGGAGGGGGGCTCTGGGGCCAACGTCCTGACTTTC
TRBD2	TRBV5-6	TRBJ2-1	.	CASGTSGGATYNEQFF	TGTGCCAGCGGAACTAGCGGGGGAGCGACTTACAATGAGCAGTTCTTC
.	TRBV7-9	TRBJ1-2	.	CASSFDEGKWGYTF	TGTGCCAGCAGCTTCGACGAGGGGAAATGGGGCTACACCTTC
TRBD1	TRBV9	TRBJ2-3	few	CASSVGSGGTQYF	TGTGCCAGCAGCGTAGGGTCAGGGGGCACGCAGTATTTT
.	TRBV15	TRBJ1-4	.	CATSRDKEGRTNEKLFF	TGCGCCACCAGCAGAGATAAAGAGGGGAGGACTAATGAAAAACTGTTTTTT
TRBD1	TRBV12-5	TRBJ2-7	few	CASGLLGGREQYF	TGTGCTAGTGGTTTGTTAGGGGGCCGCGAGCAGTACTTC
TRBD1	TRBV19	TRBJ1-5	.	CASSMGTGPYSNQPQHF	TGTGCCAGTAGTATGGGGACAGGGCCCTATAGCAATCAGCCCCAGCATTTT
TRBD2	TRBV14	TRBJ2-1	.	CASSQYYLAGGPRAPGQFF	TGTGCCAGCAGCCAGTATTATCTAGCGGGAGGCCCCCGTGCTCCAGGGCAGTTCTTC
.	TRBV19	TRBJ2-7	.	CASSKGSQVSYEQYF	TGTGCCAGTAGTAAAGGCAGCCAGGTCTCCTACGAGCAGTACTTC
.	TRBV11-2	TRBJ2-3	.	CASSPEHTQYF	TGTGCCAGCAGCCCGGAGCATACGCAGTATTTT
TRBD2	TRBV10-3	TRBJ2-3	.	CAISESRSGRDSTDTQYF	TGTGCCATCAGTGAGTCGAGGTCCGGGAGGGATAGCACAGATACGCAGTATTTT
TRBD2	TRBV6-1	TRBJ2-1	.	CAEAGGHGNEQFF	TGTGCCGAAGCGGGAGGACATGGGAATGAGCAGTTCTTC
.	TRBV7-2	TRBJ2-1	.	CASSFPGPSYNEQFF	TGTGCCAGCAGCTTTCCGGGACCCTCCTACAATGAGCAGTTCTTC
.	TRBV7-2	TRBJ2-5	once	CASSLEGRVETQYF	TGTGCCAGCAGCTTAGAGGGCAGGGTAGAGACCCAGTACTTC
.	TRBV16	TRBJ1-2	.	CASSQSIQGSGNGYTF	TGTGCCAGCAGCCAATCGATCCAGGGGAGTGGGAATGGCTACACCTTC
TRBD1	TRBV6-1	TRBJ2-6	.	CASTRTGGETNVLTF	TGTGCCAGCACTAGGACAGGGGGCGAGACCAACGTCCTGACTTTC